This T cell receptor (beta chain) was identified during a study of cytomegalovirus exposure and HLA in healthy donors. Study in general: From donors who were HLA-typed, an early data release held approximately 80 million unique TCRs.

The study's findings and limits: Confirmation was obtained in vitro that a few CMV-associated chains are specific for CMV antigens.

V was clipped by 11 bases and J by 3 bases, with 16 bases between them. The CDR3 totals 13 residues. Per the germline V gene, CDR1 is ENHRY and CDR2 is SYGVKD. A multiplex PCR was run with 60 Vbeta primers and 13 Jbeta primers. Assay: immunoSEQ multiplex PCR; the TCRdb copy retains only in-frame clones and omits some. This table holds 180,000 or so clones, approximately 85% found once. Of note for this clone: What it binds is not known.

The receptor comes from a man aged 18 to 30 in good health and CMV-seropositive. J is TRBJ1-1 and V is TRBV10-3; TRBD1 is a possible D gene (6 bases). The sequenced material came from PBMCs. Written as DNA, the CDR3 is TGTGCCTGCAACAGGGCCGTGGACACTGAAGCTTTCTTT. Its translation: CACNRAVDTEAFF.